Below are 30 T cell receptor beta chains sequenced from a single sample in a study of blood T cell repertoires in COVID-19. Some clones are missing from TCRdb's copy, which holds only in-frame ones; the method was immunoSEQ multiplex PCR. The sample has about 210,000 clones; under 90% are singletons. Source material: PBMCs or T cells enriched from blood (not recorded which). The receptors were gathered from a woman between 50 and 59 years old with acute COVID-19.

The chain joins TRBV28 to TRBJ2-7; 8 positions match TRBD2. Germline CDR1 and CDR2: MDHEN and SYDVKM. V dropped 6 bases and J dropped 3; count of bases not matched to a gene: 4. CDR3 size: 13 residues. The CDR3 spells CASRSGSRYEQYF. The CDR3 nucleotides are TGTGCCAGCAGAAGCGGGAGTCGCTACGAGCAGTACTTC.

The chain employs TRBV7-8 and TRBJ2-7, with 8 nucleotides matching TRBD1. This CDR3 spans 16 amino acids. CDR1 and CDR2 (germline): SGHVS, FQNEAQ. Unmatched junction bases numbered 12, after V lost 1 base and J lost 7 bases. The CDR3 spells CASSLVGQGAPGEQYF. The CDR3 DNA sequence: TGTGCCAGCAGCTTAGTAGGGCAGGGGGCGCCGGGAGAGCAGTACTTC.

The chain is built from TRBV19 and TRBJ1-1, with D tentatively TRBD1 (6 bases). Trimming cost V 5 bases and J 0 bases, with 13 bases left between them. Germline loops: CDR1 LNHDA, CDR2 SQIVND (reference sequence). There are 15 residues in the CDR3. CDR3: CASSAGVGLNTEAFF. The DNA for the CDR3 is TGTGCCAGTAGTGCAGGGGTCGGCCTGAACACTGAAGCTTTCTTT.

The chain combines TRBV7-9 with TRBJ1-2; a weak D match, TRBD1 (6 bases). The germline CDR1 and CDR2 sequences are SEHNR and FQNEAQ (reference sequence). CDR3 length: 13 amino acids. The ends were cut back, 5 bases at V and 5 bases at J, with 12 bases in the middle. The CDR3 reads CASSPQGGYGYTF. The CDR3 nucleotides are TGTGCCAGCAGCCCACAGGGTGGATATGGCTACACCTTC.

V and J are TRBV28 and TRBJ1-1; 9 bases fit TRBD1. J lost 7 bases, V lost 6 bases, and 9 bases had no gene match. Germline CDR1 and CDR2: MDHEN and SYDVKM. The CDR3 is 14 residues long. CDR3 region: CASRSRDRVGEAFF. CDR3 sequence (DNA): TGTGCCAGCAGGTCCCGGGACAGGGTTGGTGAAGCTTTCTTT.

This clone has just one count. The chain couples TRBV6-5 to TRBJ2-7; 9 bases agree with TRBD1. V was pared by 6 bases and J by 6 bases, with 9 bases of the junction left unmatched. The CDR3 length is 14 residues. In germline, CDR1 is MNHEY, CDR2 SVGAGI. The CDR3 loop is CASRAGTGRGEQYF. The CDR3 DNA is TGTGCCAGCAGAGCCGGGACAGGGCGGGGCGAGCAGTACTTC.

This rearrangement joins TRBV28 to TRBJ2-6; maybe TRBD1 (6 bases). CDR3 length: 15 residues. Germline values: CDR1 MDHEN, CDR2 SYDVKM. The V end lost 4 bases, the J end lost 2 bases, and 9 bases lay between the germline ends. CDR3: CASSSWTAGANVLTF. As DNA, the CDR3 is TGTGCCAGCAGTTCATGGACAGCTGGGGCCAACGTCCTGACTTTC.

The chain couples TRBV15 to TRBJ1-1; D gene unclear. V lost 1 base and J 3 bases, leaving 12 bases between the germline ends. The CDR3 sequence is 15 residues long. The germline V gene has CDR1 LNHNV and CDR2 YYDKDF (reference sequence). CDR3 in DNA: TGTGCCACCAGCAGAGCGAGGGCAGGCTACACTGAAGCTTTCTTT. This sequence encodes CATSRARAGYTEAFF.

The rearrangement joins TRBV21-1 to TRBJ2-3; the tabulated D call, TRBD1, remains unverified against the DNA. TRBV21-1 corresponds to a pseudogene. The CDR3 consists of 17 residues. Here the CDR3 reads CASSKVGDRVGADTQYF. Written as DNA, the CDR3 is TGTGCCAGCAGCAAAGTTGGGGACAGGGTTGGTGCAGATACGCAGTATTTT.

The chain employs TRBV12-3 or TRBV12-4 and TRBJ1-5, with D unclear. This CDR3 has 13 residues. Between the trimmed V and J ends, which lost 7 bases and 2 bases, there was a span of 9 bases. CDR3 residues: CASTYGGNQPQHF. CDR3 bases: TGTGCCAGCACCTATGGAGGCAATCAGCCCCAGCATTTT.

This clone was observed a few times. Other DNA sequences in this sample translate to the same CDR3. The CDR3 DNA reads TGTGCCAGCAGCCAAGAGACAGGCAATCAGCCCCAGCATTTT. Translated: CASSQETGNQPQHF. The rearrangement links TRBV3-1 (or the pseudogene TRBV3-2) to TRBJ1-5, with a possible D match to TRBD1 (5 bases). The CDR3 runs 14 residues. Germline V CDR1 and CDR2: LGHDT, YNNKEL (reference sequence). Trimming pared 0 bases from V and 2 bases from J, leaving 5 bases between.

The CDR3 region is CASSEPGQGEKLFF. The CDR3 DNA reads as TGTGCCAGCAGTGAGCCAGGACAGGGAGAGAAACTGTTTTTT. V and J are TRBV6-1 and TRBJ1-4, with 8 bases lining up with TRBD1. The CDR3 is 14 amino acids. With 3 bases clipped from V and 11 bases from J, the junction kept 8 bases outside the gene matches. The germline V gene has CDR1 MNHNS and CDR2 SASEGT.

The gene calls are TRBV30 and TRBJ1-2; unclear D gene. CDR3 length: 14 amino acids. Trimming removed 5 bases from V and 4 bases from J, with 17 bases in between. Looked up from germline, CDR1 is GTSNPN and CDR2 is SVGIG (reference sequence). The CDR3 protein is CAWVPPRVIYGYTF. CDR3 coding DNA: TGTGCCTGGGTCCCACCCCGGGTGATCTATGGCTACACCTTC.

The rearrangement links TRBV27 to TRBJ1-3; D perhaps matches TRBD1 (5 bases). With 6 bases removed from V and 0 bases from J, the gap between germline ends came to 9 bases. Germline values: CDR1 MNHEY, CDR2 SMNVEV (reference sequence). This CDR3 is built from 14 residues. This chain's CDR3 is CASSPTVSGNTIYF. The CDR3 DNA reads TGTGCCAGCAGCCCGACAGTCTCTGGAAACACCATATATTTT.

This clone was seen a single time. J is TRBJ1-2 and V is TRBV7-9; a weak D match, TRBD1 (5 bases). The CDR3 consists of 15 residues. The V end was cut by 1 base, the J end by 7 bases, with 16 bases between. The germline CDR1 and CDR2 sequences are SEHNR and FQNEAQ (reference sequence). CDR3: CASSLVVGRASGYTF. Here the CDR3 DNA reads TGTGCCAGCAGCTTAGTTGTGGGCAGGGCCAGTGGCTACACCTTC.

The chain carries TRBV27 and TRBJ2-3; D uncertain. The CDR3 spans 12 residues. Trimming took off 3 bases at V and 4 bases at J, with 5 bases between the two ends. Germline V gives CDR1 MNHEY, CDR2 SMNVEV (reference sequence). For the CDR3, the DNA is TGTGCCAGCAGTTTTCTAGCAGATACGCAGTATTTT. The encoded protein is CASSFLADTQYF.

The gene calls are TRBV6-2 or TRBV6-3 and TRBJ1-4, with TRBD1 identical over 7 bases. Germline V gene data show CDR1 as MNHEY and CDR2 as SVGEGT. The CDR3 runs to 14 residues. With 4 bases clipped from V and 8 bases from J, the junction kept 7 bases outside the gene matches. The CDR3 loop reads CASSSIDRDEKLFF. As DNA, the CDR3 is TGTGCCAGCAGTTCCATCGACAGGGACGAAAAACTGTTTTTT.

This chain connects TRBV5-1 to TRBJ2-1, with TRBD2 identical over 14 bases. CDR1 is SGHRS and CDR2 is YFSETQ in the germline V gene. The J segment lost 9 bases and the V segment lost 2 bases, leaving 16 bases of the junction unmatched. This CDR3 has 19 residues. Here the CDR3 DNA reads TGCGCCAGCAGCTTCCCGGGACTAGCGGGAGAAGGGCGGGGGACTGAGCAGTTCTTC. Translating it yields CASSFPGLAGEGRGTEQFF.

This chain links TRBV29-1 with TRBJ1-1; 8 positions match TRBD1. V dropped 4 bases and J dropped 13; count of bases not matched to a gene: 20. CDR3 length: 15 amino acids. In germline, CDR1 is SQVTM, CDR2 ANQGSEA. The CDR3 region has the DNA TGCAGCGTTGGCGCCCCGACAGGGGAGATCCACTGGGGTTTCTTT. Translating it yields CSVGAPTGEIHWGFF.

V usage is TRBV5-1 and J usage is TRBJ1-1; D possibly corresponds to TRBD1 (5 bases). Trimming removed 1 base from V and 1 base from J, with 8 bases in between. CDR1 is SGHRS and CDR2 is YFSETQ in the germline V gene. The CDR3 is made up of 14 amino acids. CDR3 in DNA: TGCGCCAGCAGCTTGACCACAGGGAACACTGAAGCTTTCTTT. Its protein product is CASSLTTGNTEAFF.

The chain carries TRBV4-1 and TRBJ1-6, with 7 bases fitting TRBD1. Per the germline V gene, CDR1 is MGHRA and CDR2 is YSYEKL. This CDR3 is built from 14 residues. V trimming: 3 bases; J trimming: 7 bases; junction bases outside the gene matches: 3. The CDR3 sequence is CASSQEGQNSPLHF. CDR3 DNA sequence: TGCGCCAGCAGCCAGGAGGGACAGAATTCACCCCTCCACTTT.

The chain has TRBV7-2 and TRBJ2-6; D ambiguous. The CDR3 runs to 16 residues. Germline V gene data show CDR1 as SGHTA and CDR2 as FQGNSA. V was pared by 3 bases and J by 0 bases, with 9 bases between. CDR3 sequence: CASSFMFSSGANVLTF. The CDR3 DNA reads TGTGCCAGCAGCTTCATGTTTAGCTCTGGGGCCAACGTCCTGACTTTC.

The chain has TRBV29-1 and TRBJ2-2; D is unresolved. CDR1 and CDR2 from the germline V gene are SQVTM and ANQGSEA. The CDR3 has 11 residues. V lost 7 bases and J 6 bases, leaving 9 bases between the germline ends. CDR3: CSASLPGELFF. CDR3 coding DNA: TGCAGCGCCTCCCTACCCGGGGAGCTGTTTTTT.

This clone appeared a few times. The chain uses TRBV19 and TRBJ1-5; D perhaps matches TRBD1 (5 bases). Germline CDR1 LNHDA, CDR2 SQIVND (reference sequence). The CDR3 spans 15 residues. Deletions cut 7 bases from V and 3 bases from J, with 16 bases between. The CDR3 coding sequence is TGTGCCAGTAAGGACATGGACCTAGACAATCAGCCCCAGCATTTT. Residues: CASKDMDLDNQPQHF. Full variable domain (remainder filled in from reference TRBV19 and TRBJ1-5): DGGITQSPKYLFRKEGQNVTLSCEQNLNHDAMYWYRQDPGQGLRLIYYSQIVNDFQKGDIAEGYSVSREKKESFPLTVTSAQKNPTAFYLCASKDMDLDNQPQHFGDGTRLSIL.

This chain links TRBV9 with TRBJ2-3, with D perhaps TRBD2 (6 bases). The CDR3 contains 14 residues. The germline V gene has CDR1 SGDLS and CDR2 YYNGEE. Trimming removed 3 bases at V and 4 bases at J, with 12 bases between. CDR3 coding DNA: TGTGCCAGCAGCGAAAGACTAGTTGCAGATACGCAGTATTTT. Amino acids: CASSERLVADTQYF.

This chain connects TRBV6-2 or TRBV6-3 to TRBJ1-5; 9 bases are shared with TRBD1. Germline loops: CDR1 MNHEY, CDR2 SVGEGT. The CDR3 loop spans 15 amino acids. Trimming at V came to 3 bases and at J to 6 bases, leaving 6 bases not matched to a gene. CDR3 amino acids: CASSYLGTGIQPQHF. DNA of the CDR3: TGTGCCAGCAGTTATTTGGGGACAGGGATTCAGCCCCAGCATTTT.

The chain combines TRBV9 with TRBJ1-1; tentative D call: TRBD1 (6 bases). The length of the CDR3 is 15 residues. Germline lookup yields CDR1 SGDLS and CDR2 YYNGEE. Between the trimmed V and J ends, which lost 3 bases and 4 bases, there was a span of 16 bases. The CDR3 protein is CASSGRKGGFTEAFF. The CDR3 DNA is TGTGCCAGCAGCGGGAGAAAGGGGGGGTTCACTGAAGCTTTCTTT.

The chain carries TRBV19 and TRBJ1-1; 8 bases line up with TRBD1. This CDR3 is built from 15 residues. The V segment lost 5 bases and the J segment 1 base; nucleotides outside the gene matches: 6. Germline-derived CDR1 and CDR2 are LNHDA and SQIVND (reference sequence). CDR3 region: CASSPPTGENTEAFF. The CDR3 DNA reads TGTGCCAGTAGTCCACCGACAGGGGAGAACACTGAAGCTTTCTTT.

The genes are TRBV2 and TRBJ1-4; no clear D gene. The germline V gene has CDR1 SNHLY and CDR2 FYNNEI. V lost 6 bases and J 6 bases, leaving 17 bases between the germline ends. CDR3 length equals 15 residues. The DNA of the CDR3 is TGTGCCAGCAGCTTGGGAGCCTTCCCAGATGAAAAACTGTTTTTT. Translated: CASSLGAFPDEKLFF.

In the case of this clone: The sample holds other DNA sequences that translate to the same CDR3. The genes are TRBV7-2 and TRBJ2-2; 11 nucleotides line up with TRBD2. Germline V gene lookup returns CDR1 SGHTA and CDR2 FQGNSA. The CDR3 has 16 amino acids. V was clipped by 4 bases and J by 5 bases; unmatched bases: 6. CDR3: CASSSLIAGGTGELFF. The CDR3 DNA sequence: TGTGCCAGCAGCTCCCTCATAGCGGGAGGGACCGGGGAGCTGTTTTTT.